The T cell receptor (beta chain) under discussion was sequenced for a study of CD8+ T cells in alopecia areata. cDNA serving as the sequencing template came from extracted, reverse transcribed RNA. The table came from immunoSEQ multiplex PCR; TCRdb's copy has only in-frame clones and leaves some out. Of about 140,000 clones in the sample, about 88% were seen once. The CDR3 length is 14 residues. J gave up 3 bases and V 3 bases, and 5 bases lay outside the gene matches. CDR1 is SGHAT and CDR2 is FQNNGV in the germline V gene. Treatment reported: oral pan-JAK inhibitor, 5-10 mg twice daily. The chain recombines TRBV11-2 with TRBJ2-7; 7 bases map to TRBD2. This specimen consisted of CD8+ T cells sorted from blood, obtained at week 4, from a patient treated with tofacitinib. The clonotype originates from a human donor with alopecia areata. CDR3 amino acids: CASSLGWEGYEQYF. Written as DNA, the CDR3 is TGTGCCAGCAGCTTGGGTTGGGAGGGCTACGAGCAGTACTTC.